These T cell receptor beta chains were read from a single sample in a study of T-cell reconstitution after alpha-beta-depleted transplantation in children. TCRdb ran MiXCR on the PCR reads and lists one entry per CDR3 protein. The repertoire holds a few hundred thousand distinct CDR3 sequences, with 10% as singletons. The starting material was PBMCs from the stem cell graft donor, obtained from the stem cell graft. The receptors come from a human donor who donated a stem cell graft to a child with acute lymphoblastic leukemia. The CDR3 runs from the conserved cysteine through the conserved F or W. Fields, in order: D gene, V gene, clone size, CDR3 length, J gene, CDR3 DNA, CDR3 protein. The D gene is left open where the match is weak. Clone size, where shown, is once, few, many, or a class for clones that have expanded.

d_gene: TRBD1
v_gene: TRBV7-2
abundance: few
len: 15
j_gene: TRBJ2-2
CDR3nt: TGTGCCAGCAGCTTTAGACAGGGGAACACCGGGGAGCTGTTTTTT
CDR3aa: CASSFRQGNTGELFF

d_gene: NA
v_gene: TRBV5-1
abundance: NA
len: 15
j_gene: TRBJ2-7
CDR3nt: TGCGCCAGCAGCAGCGGACGGACCCTCTCCTACGAGCAGTACTTC
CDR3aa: CASSSGRTLSYEQYF

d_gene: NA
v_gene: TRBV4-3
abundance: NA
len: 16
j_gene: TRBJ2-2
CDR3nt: TGCGCCAGCAGCCAAGATTTCTTGACGGTCACCGGGGAGCTGTTTTTT
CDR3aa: CASSQDFLTVTGELFF

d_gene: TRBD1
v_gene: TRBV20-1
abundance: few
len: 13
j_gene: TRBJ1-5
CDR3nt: TGCAGTGCTAGTGGACAGGGCGGGCAGCCCCAGCATTTT
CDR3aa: CSASGQGGQPQHF

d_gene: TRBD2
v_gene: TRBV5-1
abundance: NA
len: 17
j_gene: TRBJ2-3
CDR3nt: TGCGCCAGCAGCCCACCCGACCCGGGGGGGCACACAGATACGCAGTATTTT
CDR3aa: CASSPPDPGGHTDTQYF

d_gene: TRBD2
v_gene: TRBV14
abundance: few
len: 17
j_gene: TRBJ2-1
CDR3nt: TGTGCCAGCAGCCAAGACCCCACTAGCGGGGTCTACAATGAGCAGTTCTTC
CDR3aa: CASSQDPTSGVYNEQFF

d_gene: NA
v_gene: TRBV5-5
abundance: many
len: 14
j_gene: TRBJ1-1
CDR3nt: TGTGCCAGCAGGGAAGGACACAGTACCACTGAAGCTTTCTTT
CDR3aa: CASREGHSTTEAFF

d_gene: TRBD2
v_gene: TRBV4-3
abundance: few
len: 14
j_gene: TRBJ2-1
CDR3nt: TGCGCCAGCGGCGCTAGCGGGGGTTACAATGAGCAGTTCTTC
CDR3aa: CASGASGGYNEQFF

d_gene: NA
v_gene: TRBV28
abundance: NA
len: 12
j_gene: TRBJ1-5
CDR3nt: TGTGCCAGCAGTGGCCCCGAGCGGCCCCAGCATTTT
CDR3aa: CASSGPERPQHF

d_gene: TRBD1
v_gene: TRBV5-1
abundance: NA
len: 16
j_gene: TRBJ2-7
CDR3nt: TGCGCCAGCAGCTTGTTTGTCGGGACAGGGGGCGGCGAGCAGTACTTC
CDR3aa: CASSLFVGTGGGEQYF

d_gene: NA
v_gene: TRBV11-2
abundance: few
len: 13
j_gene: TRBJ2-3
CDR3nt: TGTGCCAGCAGCTTAGACAGTCCAGATACGCAGTATTTT
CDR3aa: CASSLDSPDTQYF

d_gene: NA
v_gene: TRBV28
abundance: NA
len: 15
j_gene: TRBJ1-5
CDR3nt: TGTGCCAGCAGTTTTCCGGATCGTAGCAATCAGCCCCAGCATTTT
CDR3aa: CASSFPDRSNQPQHF

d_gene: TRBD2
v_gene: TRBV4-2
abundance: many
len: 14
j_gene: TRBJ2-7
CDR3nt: TGTGCCAGCAGCCAGGGCGGGAGCTCCTACGAGCAGTACTTC
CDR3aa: CASSQGGSSYEQYF

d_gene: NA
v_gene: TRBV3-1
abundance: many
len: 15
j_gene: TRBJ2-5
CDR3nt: TGTGCCAGCAGCCGCCGGACAGCGTACCAAGAGACCCAGTACTTC
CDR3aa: CASSRRTAYQETQYF

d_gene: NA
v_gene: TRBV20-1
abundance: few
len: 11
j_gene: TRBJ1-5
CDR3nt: TGCAGTGCTACAAATGGGTTGACCCAGCATTTT
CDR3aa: CSATNGLTQHF

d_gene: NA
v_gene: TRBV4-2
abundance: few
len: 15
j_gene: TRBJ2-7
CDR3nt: TGTGCCAGCAGCCAAGATCTACAGGTCTCCTACGAGCAGTACTTC
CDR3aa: CASSQDLQVSYEQYF

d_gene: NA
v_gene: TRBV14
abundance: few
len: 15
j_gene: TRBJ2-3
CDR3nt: TGTGCCAGCAGTCGCACCGGCGATTCGACAGATACGCAGTATTTT
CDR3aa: CASSRTGDSTDTQYF

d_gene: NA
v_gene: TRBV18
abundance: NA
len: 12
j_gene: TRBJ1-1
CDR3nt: TGTGCCAGCTCAGAGGGGTACACTGAAGCTTTCTTT
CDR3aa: CASSEGYTEAFF

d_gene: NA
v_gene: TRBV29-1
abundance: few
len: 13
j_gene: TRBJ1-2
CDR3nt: TGCAGCGTTGAAGATCGACGGACCTATGGCTACACCTTC
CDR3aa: CSVEDRRTYGYTF

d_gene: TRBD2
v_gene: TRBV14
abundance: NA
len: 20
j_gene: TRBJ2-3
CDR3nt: TGTGCCAGCAGACCCGGACTAGCGGGAGTTCCGATACCGGGCACAGATACGCAGTATTTT
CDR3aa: CASRPGLAGVPIPGTDTQYF

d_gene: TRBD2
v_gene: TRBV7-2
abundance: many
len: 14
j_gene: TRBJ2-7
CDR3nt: TGTGCCAGCAGCGCGGGACTAGCGACCTACGAGCAGTACTTC
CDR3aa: CASSAGLATYEQYF

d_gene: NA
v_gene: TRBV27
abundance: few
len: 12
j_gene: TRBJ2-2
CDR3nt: TGTGCCAGCAGCTTTTCCGCAGGGGAGCTGTTTTTT
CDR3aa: CASSFSAGELFF

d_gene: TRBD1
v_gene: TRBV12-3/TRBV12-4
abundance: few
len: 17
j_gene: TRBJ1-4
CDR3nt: TGTGCCAGCAGTTTAGGGACAGGAGGTTTCCGAGGTGAAAAACTGTTTTTT
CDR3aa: CASSLGTGGFRGEKLFF

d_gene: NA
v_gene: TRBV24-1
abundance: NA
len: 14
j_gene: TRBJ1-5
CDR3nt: TGTGCCACCAGTGAGGCAGGGGTCATGCAGCCCCAGCATTTT
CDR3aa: CATSEAGVMQPQHF

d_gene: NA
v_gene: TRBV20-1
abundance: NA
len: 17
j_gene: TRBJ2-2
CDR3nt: TGCAGTGCTAGAGATCAAAGGTCTAGCCTGAACACCGGGGAGCTGTTTTTT
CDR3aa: CSARDQRSSLNTGELFF

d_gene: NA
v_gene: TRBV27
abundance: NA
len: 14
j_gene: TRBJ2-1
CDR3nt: TGTGCCAGCAGTCCCAGGACAAACCCTACAACGCAAATCTTC
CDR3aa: CASSPRTNPTTQIF

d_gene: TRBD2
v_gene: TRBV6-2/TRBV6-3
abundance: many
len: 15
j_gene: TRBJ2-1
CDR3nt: TGTGCCAGCAGCGAACTAGCGGGAGGACCCAATGAGCAGTTCTTC
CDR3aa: CASSELAGGPNEQFF

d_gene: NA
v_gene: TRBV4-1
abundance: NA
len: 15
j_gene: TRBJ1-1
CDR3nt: TGCGCCAGCAGCCAAGTAAAAGGTGGGGGCACTGAAGCTTTCTTT
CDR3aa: CASSQVKGGGTEAFF

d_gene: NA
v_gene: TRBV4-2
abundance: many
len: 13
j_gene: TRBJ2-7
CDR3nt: TGTGCCAGCAGCCAAGATTTTGTGAGGGACCCGTACTTC
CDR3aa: CASSQDFVRDPYF

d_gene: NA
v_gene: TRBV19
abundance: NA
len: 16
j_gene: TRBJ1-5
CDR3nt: TGTGCCAGTAGGCCAGCCCTGGGGAGGGGCTATCAGCCCCAGCATTTT
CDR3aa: CASRPALGRGYQPQHF

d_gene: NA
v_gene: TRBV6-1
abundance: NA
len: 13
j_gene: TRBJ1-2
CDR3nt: TGTGCCAGCAGTGAAGGGCACAGGGACTCCTACACCTTC
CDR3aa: CASSEGHRDSYTF

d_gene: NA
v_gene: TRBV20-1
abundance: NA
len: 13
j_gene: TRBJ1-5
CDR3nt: TGCAGTGCTAGAGCCCGCGGAAGCCAGCCCCAGCATTTT
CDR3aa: CSARARGSQPQHF

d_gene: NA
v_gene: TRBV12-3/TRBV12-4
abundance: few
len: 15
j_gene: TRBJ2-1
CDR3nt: TGTGCCAGCACCCTGGACGGGCACTCCTACAATGAGCAGTTCTTC
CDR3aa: CASTLDGHSYNEQFF

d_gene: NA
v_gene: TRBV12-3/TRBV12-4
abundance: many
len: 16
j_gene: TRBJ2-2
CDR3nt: TGTGCCAGCAGTTTAGTTGACGATCGGAACACCGGGGAGCTGTTTTTT
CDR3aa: CASSLVDDRNTGELFF

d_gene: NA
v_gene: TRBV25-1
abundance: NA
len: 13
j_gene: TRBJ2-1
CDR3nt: TGTGCCAGCAGCACACCCTTGTTATCTGGGCAGTTCTTC
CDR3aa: CASSTPLLSGQFF

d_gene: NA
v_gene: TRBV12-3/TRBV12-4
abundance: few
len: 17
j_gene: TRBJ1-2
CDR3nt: TGTGCCAGCAGTTTAGGAGGGACGGTACTCGCTAACTATGGCTACACCTTC
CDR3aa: CASSLGGTVLANYGYTF

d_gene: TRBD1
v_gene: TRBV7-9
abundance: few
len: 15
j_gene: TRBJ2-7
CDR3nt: TGTGCCAGCAGCTTACTAGGGGACAGAGCTCACGAGCAGTACTTC
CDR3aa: CASSLLGDRAHEQYF

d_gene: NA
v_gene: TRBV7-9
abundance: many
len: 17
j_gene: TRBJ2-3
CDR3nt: TGTGCCAGCAGCTCCACTCGGACGGCCCCGGGCACAGATACGCAGTATTTT
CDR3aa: CASSSTRTAPGTDTQYF

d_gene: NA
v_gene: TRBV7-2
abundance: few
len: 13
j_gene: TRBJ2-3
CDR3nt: TGTGCCAGCAGCTTAGCGGCCTCTCCGGGACTTGCATTT
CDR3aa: CASSLAASPGLAF

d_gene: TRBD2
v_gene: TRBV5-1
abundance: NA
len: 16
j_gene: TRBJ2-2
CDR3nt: TGCGCCAGCAGCTTCGACGGGAGGACGGGCACCGGGGAGCTGTTTTTT
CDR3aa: CASSFDGRTGTGELFF

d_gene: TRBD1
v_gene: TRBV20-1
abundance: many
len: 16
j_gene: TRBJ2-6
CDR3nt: TGCAGTGCTAGGCAGGGGGCCACCTCTGGGGCCAACGTCCTGACTTTC
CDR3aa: CSARQGATSGANVLTF

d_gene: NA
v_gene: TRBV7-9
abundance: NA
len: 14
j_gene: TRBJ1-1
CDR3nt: TGTGCCAGCAGCCCAAGGGACGGGGACGCTGAAGCTTTCTTT
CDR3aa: CASSPRDGDAEAFF

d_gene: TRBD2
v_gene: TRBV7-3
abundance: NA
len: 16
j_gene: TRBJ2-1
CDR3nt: TGTGCCAGCAGCTTTGTAGGGACTAGCTCCTACAATGAGCAGTTCTTC
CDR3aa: CASSFVGTSSYNEQFF

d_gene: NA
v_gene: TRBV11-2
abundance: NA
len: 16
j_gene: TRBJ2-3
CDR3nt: TGTGCCAGCAGCTTATGGACTGGCCGTAGCACAGATACGCAGTATTTT
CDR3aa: CASSLWTGRSTDTQYF

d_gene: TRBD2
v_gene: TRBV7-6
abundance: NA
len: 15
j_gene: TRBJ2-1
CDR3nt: TGTGCCAGCAGACCTAGCGGGAGCTCCTACAATGAGCAGTTCTTC
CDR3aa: CASRPSGSSYNEQFF

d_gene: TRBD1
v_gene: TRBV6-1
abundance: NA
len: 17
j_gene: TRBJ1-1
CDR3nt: TGTGCCAGCCGAAAGAACAGGGGATATAATCAGAACACTGAAGCTTTCTTT
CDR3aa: CASRKNRGYNQNTEAFF

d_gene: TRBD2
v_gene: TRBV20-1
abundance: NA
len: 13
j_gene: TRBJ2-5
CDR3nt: TGCAGTGCCTCCCTAGCGGGGAAAGAGACCCAGTACTTC
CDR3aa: CSASLAGKETQYF

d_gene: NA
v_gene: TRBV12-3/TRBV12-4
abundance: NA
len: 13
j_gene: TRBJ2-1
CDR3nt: TGTGCCAGCAGTCTATACAGGGACGGTGAGCAGTTCTTC
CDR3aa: CASSLYRDGEQFF

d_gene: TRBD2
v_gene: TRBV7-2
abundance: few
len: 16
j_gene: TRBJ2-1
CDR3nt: TGTGCCAGCAGCTTAGGGGGGCTAGCGGGATACAATGAGCAGTTCTTC
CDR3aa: CASSLGGLAGYNEQFF

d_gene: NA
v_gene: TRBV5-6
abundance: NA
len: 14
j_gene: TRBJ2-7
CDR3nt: TGTGCCAGCAGCTTGAGGTATAACTCCTACGAGCAGTACTTC
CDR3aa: CASSLRYNSYEQYF

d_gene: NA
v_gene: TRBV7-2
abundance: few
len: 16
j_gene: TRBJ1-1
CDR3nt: TGTGCCAGCAGCTTAGTCCAGCAGGGTAGGAACACTGAAGCTTTCTTT
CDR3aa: CASSLVQQGRNTEAFF

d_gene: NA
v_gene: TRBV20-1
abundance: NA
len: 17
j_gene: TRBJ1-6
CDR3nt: TGCAGTGCTAGAGATCAGCGGTACCGGGGACATTTAGCGCCCCTCCACTTT
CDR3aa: CSARDQRYRGHLAPLHF

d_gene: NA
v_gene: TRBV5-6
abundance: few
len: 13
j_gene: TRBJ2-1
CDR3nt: TGTGCCAGCAGCTTGGACTTGGACGGTGAGCAGTTCTTC
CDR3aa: CASSLDLDGEQFF

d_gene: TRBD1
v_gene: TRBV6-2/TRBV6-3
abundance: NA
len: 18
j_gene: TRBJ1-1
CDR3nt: TGTGCCAGCAGCTATGGGATTTACAGGGGGCGCATGAACACTGAAGCTTTCTTT
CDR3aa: CASSYGIYRGRMNTEAFF

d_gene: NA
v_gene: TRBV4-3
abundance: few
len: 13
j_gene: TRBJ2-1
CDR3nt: TGCGCCAGCAGCCAAGCCAGGGCCAATGAGCAGTTCTTC
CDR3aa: CASSQARANEQFF

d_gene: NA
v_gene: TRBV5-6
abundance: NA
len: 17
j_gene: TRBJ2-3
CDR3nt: TGTGCCAGCAGCTTGATTTCGGGCGTTTGGGGGACAGATACGCAGTATTTT
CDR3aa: CASSLISGVWGTDTQYF

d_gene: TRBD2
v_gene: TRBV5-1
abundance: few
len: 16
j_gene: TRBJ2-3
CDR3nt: TGCGCCAGCACTCCGGAGGCTAGCGGGGCCACAGATACGCAGTATTTT
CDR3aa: CASTPEASGATDTQYF

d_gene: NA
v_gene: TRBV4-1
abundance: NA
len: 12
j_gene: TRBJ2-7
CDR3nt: TGCGCCAGCAGCCACCTGACCAGGGAGCAGTACTTC
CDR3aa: CASSHLTREQYF

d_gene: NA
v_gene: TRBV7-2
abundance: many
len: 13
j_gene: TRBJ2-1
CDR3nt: TGTGCCAGCAGATTGTATTCCTACAATGAGCAGTTCTTC
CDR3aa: CASRLYSYNEQFF

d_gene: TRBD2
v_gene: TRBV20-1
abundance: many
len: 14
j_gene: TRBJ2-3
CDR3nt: TGCAGTGCTCATTTAGCGGGAGGGACAGATACGCAGTATTTT
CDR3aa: CSAHLAGGTDTQYF